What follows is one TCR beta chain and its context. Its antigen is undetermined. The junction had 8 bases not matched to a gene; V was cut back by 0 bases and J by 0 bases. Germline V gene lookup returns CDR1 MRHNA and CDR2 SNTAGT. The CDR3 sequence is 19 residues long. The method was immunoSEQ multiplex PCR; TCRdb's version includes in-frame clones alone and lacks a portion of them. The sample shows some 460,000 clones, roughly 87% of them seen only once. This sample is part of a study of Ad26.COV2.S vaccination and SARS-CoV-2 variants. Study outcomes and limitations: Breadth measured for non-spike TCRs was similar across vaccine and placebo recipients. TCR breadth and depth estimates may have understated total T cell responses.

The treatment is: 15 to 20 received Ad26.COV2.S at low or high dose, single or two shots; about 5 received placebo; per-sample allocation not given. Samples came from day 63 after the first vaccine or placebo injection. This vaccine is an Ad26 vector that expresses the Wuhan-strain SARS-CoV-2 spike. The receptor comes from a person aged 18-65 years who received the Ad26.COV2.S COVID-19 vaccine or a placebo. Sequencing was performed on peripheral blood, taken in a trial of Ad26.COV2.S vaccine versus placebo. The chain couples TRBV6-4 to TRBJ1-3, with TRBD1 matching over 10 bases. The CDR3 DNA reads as TGTGCCAGCAGTGACTCCGGACAGGGGGATACATTCTCTGGAAACACCATATATTTT. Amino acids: CASSDSGQGDTFSGNTIYF.